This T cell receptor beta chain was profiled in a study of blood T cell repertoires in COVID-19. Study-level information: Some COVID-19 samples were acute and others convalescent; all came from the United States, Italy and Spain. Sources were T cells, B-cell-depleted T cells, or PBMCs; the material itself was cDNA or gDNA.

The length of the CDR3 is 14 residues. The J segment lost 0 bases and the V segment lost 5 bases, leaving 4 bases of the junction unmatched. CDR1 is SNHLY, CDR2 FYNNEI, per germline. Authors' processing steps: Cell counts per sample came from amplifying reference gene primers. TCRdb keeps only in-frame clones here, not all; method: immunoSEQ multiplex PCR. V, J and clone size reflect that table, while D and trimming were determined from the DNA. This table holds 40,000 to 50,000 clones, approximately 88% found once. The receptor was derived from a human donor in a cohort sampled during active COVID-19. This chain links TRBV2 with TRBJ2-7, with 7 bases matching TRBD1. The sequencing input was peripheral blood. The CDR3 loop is CASSQGVSSYEQYF. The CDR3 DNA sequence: TGTGCCAGCAGTCAGGGGGTGAGCTCCTACGAGCAGTACTTC.